These T cell receptor beta chains were read from a single sample in a study of T cell repertoires in cytomegalovirus infection. One entry per CDR3 protein results from TCRdb running MiXCR on the reads. There are 490,000 or so distinct CDR3 sequences in the sample; 11% occur only once, and roughly 10% lies in the top ten. The material sequenced was PBMCs. These receptors originate from a human donor in good health (CMV status not recorded). Some clones in this sample may be carry-over from other donors' samples. The CDR3 runs from the conserved cysteine through the conserved F or W. The order of the fields is J gene, clone size, V gene, D gene, CDR3 protein, CDR3 DNA. A D gene is named only where the DNA matches it firmly. Expanded clones get a size class; other rows say once, few or many, or leave the size out.

>TRBJ2-7|few|TRBV6-5|.
CASNKKQGIHEQYF
TGTGCCAGCAATAAGAAACAGGGAATCCACGAGCAGTACTTC
>TRBJ2-7|.|TRBV9|.
CASSVDFRGPYEQYF
TGTGCCAGCAGCGTAGATTTCCGTGGCCCCTACGAGCAGTACTTC
>TRBJ2-3|many|TRBV24-1|TRBD1
CATSTSDRDRTDTQYF
TGTGCCACCAGTACGAGCGACAGGGATCGCACAGATACGCAGTATTTT
>TRBJ1-1|many|TRBV27|TRBD1
CASSPGTGINAEAFF
TGTGCCAGCAGTCCAGGGACAGGGATTAATGCTGAAGCTTTCTTT
>TRBJ2-2|many|TRBV7-6|.
CASSSTPNYPGELFF
TGTGCCAGCAGCTCCACTCCGAACTACCCCGGGGAGCTGTTTTTT
>TRBJ2-1|.|TRBV29-1|.
CSVETLNEQFF
TGCAGCGTCGAGACCCTTAATGAGCAGTTCTTC
>TRBJ1-2|many|TRBV12-3/TRBV12-4|.
CASSRDRDYGYTF
TGTGCCAGTAGTCGGGATAGGGACTATGGCTACACCTTC
>TRBJ2-1|many|TRBV12-3/TRBV12-4|TRBD2
CASSFGTSGSVGEQFF
TGTGCCAGCAGTTTTGGGACTAGCGGGAGTGTGGGTGAGCAGTTCTTC
>TRBJ2-3|many|TRBV7-6|.
CASSSQGPGDTDTQYF
TGTGCCAGCAGCTCTCAGGGGCCGGGGGACACAGATACGCAGTATTTT
>TRBJ1-1|many|TRBV6-1|.
CASSALGLNTEAFF
TGTGCCAGCAGTGCCTTAGGCCTGAACACTGAAGCTTTCTTT
>TRBJ2-5|many|TRBV5-4|TRBD1
CASSRGGNQKETQYF
TGTGCCAGCAGCCGAGGGGGCAACCAAAAAGAGACCCAGTACTTC
>TRBJ2-7|few|TRBV7-3|TRBD2
CASSPGLAGGGEQYF
TGTGCCAGCAGCCCCGGACTAGCGGGAGGTGGGGAGCAGTACTTC
>TRBJ2-3|many|TRBV12-3/TRBV12-4|TRBD2
CASRIGLATGDTQYF
TGTGCCAGCAGGATTGGACTAGCGACAGGGGATACGCAGTATTTT
>TRBJ2-4|many|TRBV20-1|TRBD2
CSARGVAGFKNIQYF
TGCAGTGCTAGGGGGGTAGCGGGGTTCAAAAACATTCAGTACTTC
>TRBJ2-1|many|TRBV5-5|.
CASSLPATPEQFF
TGTGCCAGCAGCTTGCCGGCTACCCCCGAGCAGTTCTTC
>TRBJ2-1|.|TRBV20-1|.
CSAPGGEPDEQFF
TGCAGTGCGCCCGGGGGAGAGCCGGATGAGCAGTTCTTC
>TRBJ2-2|many|TRBV7-3|.
CASSLMANGINTGELFF
TGTGCCAGCAGCTTAATGGCGAACGGAATTAACACCGGGGAGCTGTTTTTT